The 24 T cell receptor beta chains below come from one sample, sequenced in a study of shared clonotypes between healthy human individuals. Generated by immunoSEQ multiplex PCR, the TCRdb table keeps only in-frame clones and is missing some. The data contain around 2,000,000 clones, about 95% of them singletons. The naive CD8 fraction comprised CD45RO-negative cells positively selected for CCR7 and excluded terminally differentiated effector memory CD45RA+ cells. Sequenced input: naive CD8+ T cells sorted from blood. The receptors shown here come from a man between 18 and 35 years old in good health.

V usage is TRBV2 and J usage is TRBJ2-1; a possible D gene is TRBD2 (6 bases). The CDR3 loop spans 14 amino acids. Germline V gene lookup returns CDR1 SNHLY and CDR2 FYNNEI. Trimming removed 10 bases at V and 7 bases at J, with 20 bases between. CDR3 protein: CATGVAGRQNEQFF. CDR3 bases: TGTGCCACGGGGGTCGCGGGACGTCAGAATGAGCAGTTCTTC.

The chain links TRBV13 to TRBJ2-5; weak D call: TRBD2 (5 bases). V was trimmed by 5 bases and J by 0 bases, leaving 16 bases between them. This CDR3 has 16 amino acids. CDR1 and CDR2 from the germline V gene are PRHDT and FYEKMQ (reference sequence). Here the CDR3 DNA reads TGTGCCAGCAGCCCCCGAAGTGGGAGACACCAAGAGACCCAGTACTTC. Translation: CASSPRSGRHQETQYF.

J is TRBJ1-4 and V is TRBV5-4; D perhaps matches TRBD1 (5 bases). The CDR3 covers 13 residues. The germline gives CDR1 SGHNT, CDR2 YYREEE (reference sequence). Trimming took off 2 bases at V and 8 bases at J, with 10 bases between the two ends. The CDR3 loop is CASSFREGEKLFF. The CDR3 nucleotides read TGTGCCAGCAGCTTCAGGGAGGGGGAAAAACTGTTTTTT.

The CDR3 here is CASSYSVGTGNTIYF. The CDR3 nucleotides read TGTGCCAGCAGTTACTCGGTGGGGACTGGAAACACCATATATTTT. The rearrangement uses TRBV6-5 and TRBJ1-3; unclear D gene. The germline V gene encodes CDR1 MNHEY and CDR2 SVGAGI. The ends were cut back, 0 bases at V and 2 bases at J, with 8 bases in the middle. The CDR3 covers 15 residues.

Worth noting for this clone: The sample carries other DNA sequences with the same CDR3. The chain has TRBV11-2 and TRBJ2-7, with D possibly matching TRBD1 (5 bases). The CDR3 is made up of 13 amino acids. The V and J ends lost 1 base and 7 bases respectively, with 11 bases between them. Germline loops: CDR1 SGHAT, CDR2 FQNNGV. In DNA, the CDR3 is TGTGCCAGCAGCTTAGGGCAGGGAACGGAGCAGTACTTC. It codes for CASSLGQGTEQYF.

The rearrangement links TRBV7-2 to TRBJ2-2; D possibly corresponds to TRBD2 (6 bases). The CDR3 consists of 17 residues. Trimming removed 2 bases from V and 4 bases from J, with 17 bases in between. CDR1 is SGHTA, CDR2 FQGNSA, per germline. This CDR3 reads CASSLISGGTGTGELFF. The DNA for the CDR3 is TGTGCCAGCAGCTTAATTTCCGGGGGAACGGGCACCGGGGAGCTGTTTTTT.

This clone was seen more than once but under ten times. This chain links TRBV2 with TRBJ1-2; 10 bases map to TRBD1. V was pared by 9 bases and J by 3 bases, with 10 bases of the junction left unmatched. Per the germline V gene, CDR1 is SNHLY and CDR2 is FYNNEI. This CDR3 has 15 amino acids. The CDR3: CARTGTGDPYYGYTF. CDR3 nucleotides: TGTGCCAGGACCGGGACAGGGGACCCATACTATGGCTACACCTTC.

This chain joins TRBV7-6 and TRBJ1-1; 9 positions agree with TRBD1. V dropped 1 base and J dropped 10; count of bases not matched to a gene: 13. The CDR3 sequence is 16 residues long. The germline gives CDR1 SGHVS, CDR2 FNYEAQ. CDR3 amino acids: CASSLEPGQGTNLAFF. CDR3 nucleotides: TGTGCCAGCAGCTTAGAGCCGGGACAGGGCACTAATCTAGCTTTCTTT.

V usage is TRBV15 and J usage is TRBJ2-1, with D hard to call. CDR3 length equals 14 residues. Trimming took off 7 bases at V and 10 bases at J, with 20 bases between the two ends. Per the germline V gene, CDR1 is LNHNV and CDR2 is YYDKDF (reference sequence). DNA for the CDR3: TGTGCCACCACCAGCTATACCTCCTTTAGAGAGCAGTTCTTC. Translating gives CATTSYTSFREQFF.

The rearrangement links TRBV2 to TRBJ2-1, with 8 bases aligning to TRBD2. CDR3 size: 16 residues. The germline V gene has CDR1 SNHLY and CDR2 FYNNEI. V lost 3 bases, J lost 3 bases, and 7 bases stayed unmatched. In DNA form, the CDR3 reads TGTGCCAGCAGTGATGGGGAGCGGGAGAGCTACAATGAGCAGTTCTTC. This sequence encodes CASSDGERESYNEQFF.

The V gene is TRBV27, the J gene TRBJ2-2, with D perhaps TRBD1 (6 bases). Germline V CDR1 and CDR2: MNHEY, SMNVEV (reference sequence). V lost 6 bases and J 1 base, leaving 12 bases between the germline ends. CDR3 length: 15 residues. The CDR3 is CASRRSTGNTGELFF. For the CDR3, the DNA is TGTGCCAGCAGGCGCTCGACAGGGAACACCGGGGAGCTGTTTTTT.

The V gene is TRBV5-1, the J gene TRBJ2-7; D remains unclear. Trimming cost V 0 bases and J 2 bases, with 6 bases left between them. Germline V lookup: CDR1 SGHRS, CDR2 YFSETQ. There are 13 residues in the CDR3. The CDR3 protein is CASSLALTYEQYF. CDR3 DNA sequence: TGCGCCAGCAGCTTGGCTCTTACCTACGAGCAGTACTTC.

The chain carries TRBV20-1 and TRBJ2-3; D could derive from TRBD1 or TRBD2 (5 bases each). The CDR3 contains 10 residues. Germline lookup yields CDR1 DFQATT and CDR2 SNEGSKA (reference sequence). V dropped 6 bases and J dropped 6 bases, with 7 bases sitting between them. This CDR3 reads CSAEGDTQYF. Written as DNA, the CDR3 is TGCAGTGCAGAGGGGGATACGCAGTATTTT.

The chain combines TRBV9 with TRBJ1-3; 8 bases are shared with TRBD1. The CDR3 runs 18 residues. The germline gives CDR1 SGDLS, CDR2 YYNGEE. V trimming: 0 bases; J trimming: 3 bases; junction bases outside the gene matches: 11. This CDR3 is CASSVGVMTGENGNTIYF. CDR3 bases: TGTGCCAGCAGCGTAGGAGTCATGACAGGGGAGAATGGAAACACCATATATTTT.

The chain joins TRBV5-6 to TRBJ2-7; TRBD1 agrees at 7 bases. Germline V gives CDR1 SGHDT, CDR2 YYEEEE. The J segment lost 2 bases and the V segment lost 7 bases, leaving 3 bases of the junction unmatched. The length of the CDR3 is 12 residues. CDR3 loop: CASRTGAYEQYF. For the CDR3, the DNA is TGTGCCAGCCGGACAGGAGCCTACGAGCAGTACTTC.

The chain has TRBV20-1 and TRBJ2-5; tentatively, D is TRBD2 (5 bases). Trimming took off 4 bases at V and 4 bases at J, with 7 bases between the two ends. This CDR3 is 11 amino acids long. CDR1 and CDR2 (germline): DFQATT, SNEGSKA (reference sequence). CDR3 in amino acids: CSAMAGETQYF. DNA of the CDR3: TGCAGTGCTATGGCGGGAGAGACCCAGTACTTC.

J is TRBJ1-2 and V is TRBV27; possibly TRBD1 for D (5 bases). This CDR3 is 17 amino acids long. Looked up from germline, CDR1 is MNHEY and CDR2 is SMNVEV (reference sequence). Trimming took off 0 bases at V and 0 bases at J, with 14 bases between the two ends. CDR3 bases: TGTGCCAGCAGTTTATCGTACGTGGGACCTACTAACTATGGCTACACCTTC. Translated: CASSLSYVGPTNYGYTF.

This clone has only one observation. CDR3 DNA: TGTGCCAGCTCACATTCGGACAGGAGCAACACCGGGGAGCTGTTTTTT. Residues: CASSHSDRSNTGELFF. The genes are TRBV18 and TRBJ2-2; 7 bases fit TRBD1. V gave up 4 bases and J gave up 2 bases; unmatched junction bases: 7. CDR3 length: 16 amino acids. CDR1 is KGHSH, CDR2 LQKENI, per germline.

With regard to this clone: Additional DNA sequences in this sample encode the identical CDR3. The V gene is TRBV6-5, the J gene TRBJ2-2; no reliable D call. With 2 bases removed from V and 2 bases from J, the gap between germline ends came to 3 bases. Germline CDR1 reads MNHEY; CDR2 reads SVGAGI. The CDR3 contains 13 residues. The CDR3 coding sequence is TGTGCCAGCAGTTACGTTAACACCGGGGAGCTGTTTTTT. This sequence encodes CASSYVNTGELFF.

V and J are TRBV12-5 and TRBJ2-3, with D possibly being TRBD2 (6 bases). V shed 1 base and J shed 1 base, with 9 bases lying between them. The CDR3 extends over 15 amino acids. From germline, CDR1 is LGHNT and CDR2 FRNRAP. Here the CDR3 DNA reads TGTGCTAGTGGTTTGGGCGGGACCGGCACAGATACGCAGTATTTT. Translating it yields CASGLGGTGTDTQYF.

The chain uses TRBV2 and TRBJ1-2, with D unclear. Trimming shortened V by 0 bases and J by 5 bases, and 34 bases separated the two germline ends. The CDR3 length is 22 residues. Germline CDR1 and CDR2: SNHLY and FYNNEI. The CDR3 DNA follows: TGTGCCAGCAGTGAAGCGAGCGTACAGCTTCCATATGATCCGGGAGAAATGTATGGCTACACCTTC. Translation: CASSEASVQLPYDPGEMYGYTF.

This sequence joins TRBV6-6 and TRBJ2-1, with 15 bases matching TRBD2. Trimming took 6 bases from V and 4 from J; bases not matched to a gene: 4. The CDR3 contains 16 residues. From germline, CDR1 is MNHNY and CDR2 SVGAGI (reference sequence). This CDR3 is CASRSGLAGGYNEQFF. In DNA form, the CDR3 reads TGTGCCAGCAGATCCGGACTAGCGGGAGGGTACAATGAGCAGTTCTTC.

This chain links TRBV4-1 with TRBJ2-1, with D perhaps assigned TRBD1 or TRBD2 (5 bases each). Trimming pared 1 base from V and 5 bases from J, leaving 9 bases between. The CDR3 loop spans 14 amino acids. Germline V gene sequence: CDR1 MGHRA, CDR2 YSYEKL. The CDR3: CASSQGGWDNEQFF. CDR3 bases: TGCGCCAGCAGCCAAGGGGGGTGGGACAATGAGCAGTTCTTC.

The chain is built from TRBV29-1 and TRBJ2-6; D gene unclear. CDR3 size: 13 residues. Germline CDR1 and CDR2: SQVTM and ANQGSEA. V shed 4 bases and J shed 0 bases, with 4 bases lying between them. This CDR3 reads CSVVNSGANVLTF. In DNA, the CDR3 is TGCAGCGTTGTTAACTCTGGGGCCAACGTCCTGACTTTC.